The clone carrying this TCR beta chain is medium-sized in the sample. This entry comes from a study of immune heterogeneity within non-small cell lung tumors. With 32 V and 13 J primers, multiplex PCR amplified the TCR beta CDR3. TCRdb reprocessed the multiplex PCR reads with MiXCR, giving one entry per CDR3 protein. In the table there are more than 9,000 distinct CDR3 sequences, nearly 30% of which are singletons. Template came from bulk tumor genomic DNA, at roughly 580 ng per sample. The authors collected several far-apart biopsies from each primary tumor during surgery. Newly diagnosed with untreated non-small cell lung cancer, the patients underwent curative surgery. Germline V gene data show CDR1 as DFQATT and CDR2 as SNEGSKA (reference sequence). The V gene lost 3 bases and the J gene lost 0 bases, with 14 bases spanning the gap. The length of the CDR3 is 15 residues.

This receptor was identified in a woman between 50 and 59 years old with non-small cell lung cancer. Sequencing was done on a sample of lung tumor tissue. The gene calls are TRBV20-1 and TRBJ1-1; D gene uncertain. The CDR3 coding sequence is TGCAGTGCTAGGGTAGCCTCGAGGTTGAACACTGAAGCTTTCTTT. Translating it yields CSARVASRLNTEAFF.